These 31 T cell receptor beta chains were sequenced from one sample in a study of CXCR3-negative and CXCR3-positive naive CD8 T cells. Whole-study findings and limits: Hydrophobicity of TRB CDR3s was greater in CXCR3-positive naive cells than in CXCR3-negative naive cells.

Libraries were UMI-labeled 5' RACE TRB cDNA. TCRdb re-called the 5' RACE reads, yielding one record per CDR3 amino acid sequence without DNA. The specimen's table records about 110,000 distinct CDR3 sequences. For these receptors, no antigen is known. The specimen was naive CXCR3+ CD8+ T cells from blood. The subset denotes: CD45RO-CCR7+CD27+CD95- naive CD8+ T cells expressing CXCR3 (TNR3+). Receptor source: a human donor in good health. Some clones in this sample may be carry-over from other donors' samples.

V usage is TRBV15 and J usage is TRBJ2-7; TCRdb returns TRBD1, unconfirmable since there is no DNA. CDR1 and CDR2 from the germline V gene are LNHNV and YYDKDF (reference sequence). The CDR3 consists of 15 residues. CDR3: CATSRDWQGIYEQYF.

This chain links TRBV4-3 with TRBJ2-7; with no DNA, the TCRdb D assignment of TRBD1 cannot be verified. CDR1 is LGHNA and CDR2 is YSLEER in the germline V gene. The length of the CDR3 is 15 residues. CDR3 region: CASSQVGQGSYEQYF.

This rearrangement joins TRBV13 to TRBJ2-1. The CDR3 sequence is 13 residues long. CDR1 is PRHDT, CDR2 FYEKMQ, per germline (reference sequence). The CDR3 is CASSLLLGDEQFF.

V gene TRBV7-9 combines with J gene TRBJ2-7; TCRdb outputs TRBD1, but without DNA this stays unchecked. Germline CDR1 and CDR2: SEHNR and FQNEAQ (reference sequence). The length of the CDR3 is 13 residues. The CDR3 is CASSSGTVQEQYF.

V and J are TRBV11-2 and TRBJ2-5; with no DNA, the TCRdb D assignment of TRBD2 cannot be verified. This CDR3 contains 16 residues. Germline CDR1 SGHAT, CDR2 FQNNGV. CDR3 residues: CASSLAASGSMKTQYF.

CDR3 loop: CSVRALVLNYGYTF. The genes are TRBV29-1 and TRBJ1-2. Germline-derived CDR1 and CDR2 are SQVTM and ANQGSEA. The length of the CDR3 is 14 residues.

J is TRBJ1-2 and V is TRBV25-1. Germline CDR1 is MGHDK and CDR2 is SYGVNS. The CDR3 extends over 16 amino acids. CDR3: CASSVTRGDLPYGYTF.

The gene calls are TRBV29-1 and TRBJ2-5; without DNA, the TCRdb call of TRBD1 cannot be checked. The CDR3 loop spans 17 amino acids. Germline loops: CDR1 SQVTM, CDR2 ANQGSEA. The CDR3 region is CSVDGFTFKPGEETQYF.

This chain uses TRBV28 with TRBJ1-2; the TCRdb D gene call, TRBD1, has no DNA to confirm it. The CDR3 totals 17 residues. In germline, CDR1 is MDHEN, CDR2 SYDVKM. The CDR3 sequence is CASAPRRGAGGNYGYTF.

V usage is TRBV6-2 or TRBV6-3 and J usage is TRBJ2-1; without DNA, the TCRdb call of TRBD1 cannot be checked. The CDR3 spans 13 residues. The germline V gene encodes CDR1 MNHEY and CDR2 SVGEGT. CDR3 loop: CASSSPGDNEQFF.

The rearrangement links TRBV7-9 to TRBJ2-7; TCRdb gives TRBD1 as the D gene, but with no DNA this cannot be confirmed. The CDR3 has 13 amino acids. Looked up from germline, CDR1 is SEHNR and CDR2 is FQNEAQ (reference sequence). The CDR3 loop is CASSPRDGYEQYF.

The chain carries TRBV5-4 and TRBJ2-2. Germline lookup yields CDR1 SGHNT and CDR2 YYREEE (reference sequence). The CDR3 is 12 amino acids. CDR3 amino acids: CASSLAPGELFF.

This sequence joins TRBV7-2 and TRBJ1-1. This CDR3 spans 13 amino acids. Germline-derived CDR1 and CDR2 are SGHTA and FQGNSA. CDR3 amino acids: CASSELRFTEAFF.

The chain combines TRBV29-1 with TRBJ2-7. The CDR3 contains 13 residues. CDR1 is SQVTM and CDR2 is ANQGSEA in the germline V gene. The chain's CDR3 is CSAADVHSYEQYF.

This chain uses TRBV10-3 with TRBJ2-7. Looked up from germline, CDR1 is ENHRY and CDR2 is SYGVKD. The CDR3 length is 11 residues. CDR3: CAISDLYEQYF.

The rearrangement uses TRBV4-2 and TRBJ2-7; with no DNA, the TCRdb D assignment of TRBD2 cannot be verified. This CDR3 contains 18 residues. Looked up from germline, CDR1 is LGHNA and CDR2 is YNFKEQ. The CDR3 protein is CASSHLLAGDDSSYEQYF.

The rearrangement uses TRBV7-6 and TRBJ1-3; TCRdb returns TRBD1, unconfirmable since there is no DNA. Germline V gene lookup returns CDR1 SGHVS and CDR2 FNYEAQ. The CDR3 is 15 amino acids. The CDR3: CASSPTGAAGNTIYF.

This chain uses TRBV20-1 with TRBJ1-4; TCRdb names TRBD1, which stays unverified in the absence of DNA. Germline CDR1 is DFQATT and CDR2 is SNEGSKA (reference sequence). This CDR3 comprises 13 residues. The CDR3 is CSAQTGVNEKLFF.

The chain combines TRBV4-1 with TRBJ2-5; lacking DNA, the TRBD2 call made by TCRdb goes unchecked. The CDR3 has 15 residues. Germline CDR1 is MGHRA and CDR2 is YSYEKL. The CDR3 region is CASSQFSGGEETQYF.

CDR3 loop: CAISEDSNEAYEQYF. The J gene is TRBJ2-7, the V gene TRBV10-3. Looked up from germline, CDR1 is ENHRY and CDR2 is SYGVKD. CDR3 length equals 15 residues.

The chain links TRBV4-1 to TRBJ1-4; TCRdb picks TRBD1, but there is no DNA to check that call. Germline V gene sequence: CDR1 MGHRA, CDR2 YSYEKL. This CDR3 contains 13 residues. The CDR3 sequence: CASRQVSEESLFF.

The chain uses TRBV15 and TRBJ2-3. Per germline, CDR1 LNHNV and CDR2 YYDKDF (reference sequence). This CDR3 is 12 amino acids long. CDR3 in amino acids: CATSRADNTQYF.

The J gene is TRBJ2-7, the V gene TRBV6-2 or TRBV6-3; TCRdb outputs TRBD2, but without DNA this stays unchecked. The germline gives CDR1 MNHEY, CDR2 SVGEGT. There are 16 residues in the CDR3. The CDR3 sequence is CASINPLGLTAYEQYF.

The chain is built from TRBV7-3 and TRBJ2-3; TCRdb calls TRBD2, which cannot be checked without DNA. Germline V lookup: CDR1 SGHTA, CDR2 FQGTGA. This CDR3 has 15 residues. CDR3 region: CASSNSGGSTDTQYF.

This rearrangement joins TRBV7-3 to TRBJ2-5; the TRBD1 assignment by TCRdb is unverifiable without DNA. This CDR3 has 15 amino acids. Germline CDR1 reads SGHTA; CDR2 reads FQGTGA. CDR3 sequence reads: CASGQSGSLAETQYF.

The CDR3 reads CASSLGTLTYEQYF. V is TRBV7-9 and J is TRBJ2-7. CDR1 is SEHNR and CDR2 is FQNEAQ in the germline V gene (reference sequence). This CDR3 comprises 14 residues.

The chain couples TRBV7-9 to TRBJ2-1; TCRdb's D call of TRBD1 is untestable without DNA. There are 16 residues in the CDR3. Germline loops: CDR1 SEHNR, CDR2 FQNEAQ (reference sequence). The CDR3 spells CASSSGTGRTYNEQFF.

V gene TRBV27 combines with J gene TRBJ2-1; TCRdb lists TRBD2, though no DNA is available to test this call. The CDR3 runs to 14 residues. Germline V lookup: CDR1 MNHEY, CDR2 SMNVEV (reference sequence). CDR3 protein: CASTPGLAGNEQFF.

The J gene is TRBJ1-1, the V gene TRBV5-1. CDR3 length equals 13 residues. Germline V CDR1 and CDR2: SGHRS, YFSETQ. This chain's CDR3 is CASSSLGMTEAFF.

This sequence joins TRBV13 and TRBJ2-2. The CDR3 totals 15 residues. Germline assignment: CDR1 PRHDT and CDR2 FYEKMQ (reference sequence). This CDR3 is CASSFGHKNTGELFF. Drawing the rest from reference TRBV13 and TRBJ2-2, the complete variable domain is AAGVIQSPRHLIKEKRETATLKCYPIPRHDTVYWYQQGPGQDPQFLISFYEKMQSDKGSIPDRFSAQQFSDYHSELNMSSLELGDSALYFCASSFGHKNTGELFFGEGSRLTVL.

V usage is TRBV23-1 and J usage is TRBJ2-2; TCRdb returns TRBD1, unconfirmable since there is no DNA. TRBV23-1 is filed as an ORF, its function uncertain. CDR3 length: 15 residues. The CDR3 here is CASSPRTGGTGELFF.